The 25 T cell receptor beta chains below all came from one sample that was sequenced in a study of blood T cells in healthy people across ages. Using a J-beta primer mix together with a sample-barcoded 5' primer, a second PCR was run for roughly 6 to 11 cycles. MiXCR, run by TCRdb on the 5' RACE reads, gives a single entry per CDR3 protein. The sample shows 250,000 to 300,000 distinct CDR3 sequences, roughly 26% of them seen only once. Sequenced input: blood. The receptors shown here come from a woman aged 70 to 79 in good health.

V is TRBV7-2 and J is TRBJ2-5, with 9 bases matching TRBD1. J was trimmed by 2 bases and V by 6 bases; bases with no gene match: 4. The germline CDR1 and CDR2 sequences are SGHTA and FQGNSA. The CDR3 has 14 amino acids. The CDR3 DNA sequence: TGTGCCAGCAGACCCGGGACAGGGCAAGAGACCCAGTACTTC. This codes for CASRPGTGQETQYF.

The chain links TRBV7-3 to TRBJ2-5, with TRBD2 as a possible D gene (6 bases). The CDR3 runs 16 residues. The germline CDR1 and CDR2 sequences are SGHTA and FQGTGA. Trimming removed 3 bases at V and 0 bases at J, with 14 bases between. The CDR3 sequence is CASSLGVGGDQETQYF. CDR3 nucleotides: TGTGCCAGCAGCTTGGGGGTCGGAGGGGACCAAGAGACCCAGTACTTC.

This clonotype was counted ten times or more. This rearrangement joins TRBV5-1 to TRBJ2-1; D is unresolved. Deletions cut 0 bases from V and 10 bases from J, with 14 bases between. The CDR3 spans 14 residues. The V gene's germline CDR1 is SGHRS and CDR2 YFSETQ. DNA for the CDR3: TGCGCCAGCAGCTTGGCGGCAGACCTTCGGGAGCAGTTCTTC. This sequence encodes CASSLAADLREQFF.

The chain carries TRBV12-3 or TRBV12-4 and TRBJ2-1; D not certain. The J call is uncertain, as TRBJ2-5 better fits the DNA end. CDR3 length: 13 amino acids. The CDR3 sequence is CASSRDGGETQYF. CDR3 DNA sequence: TGTGCCAGCAGCCGAGACGGTGGAGAGACCCAGTACTTC.

This clonotype was counted between two and nine times. The chain joins TRBV6-5 to TRBJ2-3; 7 bases are shared with TRBD1. Germline values: CDR1 MNHEY, CDR2 SVGAGI. J lost 7 bases, V lost 6 bases, and 4 bases had no gene match. The CDR3 length is 12 residues. The CDR3: CASRQGEYTQYF. The CDR3 region has the DNA TGTGCCAGCAGGCAGGGGGAATATACGCAGTATTTT.

This clonotype was seen a few times. The chain couples TRBV4-2 to TRBJ2-1; D call uncertain. CDR3 length equals 15 residues. The ends were cut back, 0 bases at V and 2 bases at J, with 8 bases in the middle. Looked up from germline, CDR1 is LGHNA and CDR2 is YNFKEQ. As DNA, the CDR3 is TGTGCCAGCAGCCAAGATAGAGGACCCTACAATGAGCAGTTCTTC. Protein: CASSQDRGPYNEQFF.

This clonotype was found a few times. V usage is TRBV6-5 and J usage is TRBJ2-3, with TRBD1 matching 9 bases. Germline-derived CDR1 and CDR2 are MNHEY and SVGAGI. V lost 7 bases and J lost 2; bases outside the gene matches: 7. This CDR3 spans 15 amino acids. DNA of the CDR3: TGTGCCAGCACGCGCGGGGACAGGGTCACAGATACGCAGTATTTT. It codes for CASTRGDRVTDTQYF.

The rearrangement links TRBV20-1 to TRBJ1-2; the D gene is possibly TRBD1 (5 bases). The V end lost 5 bases, the J end lost 1 base, and 11 bases lay between the germline ends. In germline, CDR1 is DFQATT, CDR2 SNEGSKA (reference sequence). The CDR3 loop spans 13 amino acids. The CDR3 DNA follows: TGCAGTGCTGGGGGACGGTTTAACTATGGCTACACCTTC. Protein: CSAGGRFNYGYTF.

This chain joins TRBV9 and TRBJ2-5; D unresolved. The germline V gene has CDR1 SGDLS and CDR2 YYNGEE. The CDR3 loop spans 12 amino acids. The V and J ends lost 3 bases and 4 bases respectively, with 7 bases between them. The CDR3 is CASSGISETQYF. The DNA for the CDR3 is TGTGCCAGCAGCGGGATCTCAGAGACCCAGTACTTC. Full variable domain (remainder filled in from reference TRBV9 and TRBJ2-5): DSGVTQTPKHLITATGQRVTLRCSPRSGDLSVYWYQQSLDQGLQFLIQYYNGEERAKGNILERFSAQQFPDLHSELNLSSLELGDSALYFCASSGISETQYFGPGTRLLVL.

V is TRBV6-2 or TRBV6-3 and J is TRBJ2-5; D gene unclear. This CDR3 contains 15 residues. V was clipped by 2 bases and J by 4 bases, with 14 bases between them. Germline CDR1 MNHEY, CDR2 SVGEGT. CDR3 sequence (DNA): TGTGCCAGCAGTTACGGGGTCGCGGTTGCAGAGACCCAGTACTTC. It translates to CASSYGVAVAETQYF.

In its sample, this clonotype was seen a few times. The chain carries TRBV28 and TRBJ1-6, with D maybe TRBD1 (5 bases). The CDR3 sequence is 17 residues long. The V end was cut by 6 bases, the J end by 7 bases, with 22 bases between. The germline V gene has CDR1 MDHEN and CDR2 SYDVKM. The chain's CDR3 is CASRERIRGTVNSPLHF. Written as DNA, the CDR3 is TGTGCCAGCAGGGAGCGTATCCGAGGGACGGTGAATTCACCCCTCCACTTT.

At least ten counts were recorded for this clonotype. This rearrangement joins TRBV7-2 to TRBJ2-3; tentative D call: TRBD2 (5 bases). Trimming removed 0 bases at V and 4 bases at J, with 11 bases between. The germline V gene has CDR1 SGHTA and CDR2 FQGNSA. This CDR3 has 15 amino acids. In DNA form, the CDR3 reads TGTGCCAGCAGCTTAGCGGGAGAAATCGCAGATACGCAGTATTTT. Its protein product is CASSLAGEIADTQYF.

Concerning this clonotype: An end of the junction differs from the germline gene, which may be a read error. The chain employs TRBV5-1 and TRBJ1-4; 12 bases line up with TRBD1. Per germline, CDR1 SGHRS and CDR2 YFSETQ. The CDR3 length is 15 residues. Here the CDR3 reads CASSGTGGFREKLLF. CDR3 bases: TGCGCCAGCAGCGGGACAGGGGGCTTCCGGGAAAAACTGCTTTTT.

The CDR3: CSVTRAGVETQYF. The CDR3 nucleotides are TGCAGCGTGACGCGAGCGGGAGTAGAGACCCAGTACTTC. This chain joins TRBV29-1 and TRBJ2-5; 8 bases map to TRBD2. Germline V gene data show CDR1 as SQVTM and CDR2 as ANQGSEA. Trimming removed 6 bases from V and 4 bases from J; junction bases left unmatched: 7. The CDR3 is 13 residues long.

The V call is TRBV2, the J call TRBJ2-1; no definite D call. CDR1 SNHLY and CDR2 FYNNEI come from the germline V gene. The CDR3 contains 13 residues. V was pared by 6 bases and J by 4 bases, with 10 bases between. This CDR3 is CASRVDTYNEQFF. CDR3 DNA sequence: TGTGCCAGCAGGGTTGACACATACAATGAGCAGTTCTTC.

This rearrangement joins TRBV4-1 to TRBJ2-7; D remains ambiguous. The V end was cut by 3 bases, the J end by 4 bases, with 16 bases between. This CDR3 comprises 15 residues. The germline CDR1 and CDR2 sequences are MGHRA and YSYEKL. The chain's CDR3 is CASSQVGNGEYEQYF. In DNA, the CDR3 is TGCGCCAGCAGCCAGGTCGGTAACGGAGAGTACGAGCAGTACTTC.

The sample holds a few counts of this clonotype. This chain joins TRBV7-2 and TRBJ1-6; no firm D call. Germline CDR1 and CDR2: SGHTA and FQGNSA. The CDR3 runs 16 residues. V lost 4 bases and J lost 0, with 10 bases in between. CDR3 nucleotide sequence: TGTGCCAGCAGCTATGGACGGAGCTCCTATAATTCACCCCTCCACTTT. It yields the protein CASSYGRSSYNSPLHF.

Regarding this clonotype: One end of the junction does not line up with germline, which may come from a read error. This sequence joins TRBV5-1 and TRBJ1-1; the D gene is possibly TRBD1 (6 bases). The CDR3 totals 16 residues. Germline CDR1 reads SGHRS; CDR2 reads YFSETQ. The CDR3 coding sequence is TGCGCCAGCAGTCGATGGGGAGACAGGACGAACACTGAGGCTTTCTTT. This translates into CASSRWGDRTNTEAFF.

In its sample, this clonotype was seen many times. The CDR3 sequence is CASSLLAGAKNIQYF. CDR3 DNA: TGTGCCAGCAGCTTACTAGCGGGAGCCAAAAACATTCAGTACTTC. The chain uses TRBV6-2 or TRBV6-3 and TRBJ2-4; 9 bases fit TRBD2. CDR1 is MNHEY, CDR2 SVGEGT, per germline. CDR3 length: 15 amino acids. With 6 bases clipped from V and 0 bases from J, the junction kept 3 bases outside the gene matches.

This clonotype was seen a handful of times. J is TRBJ2-5 and V is TRBV4-1; D not resolved. The DNA end is a closer match to TRBJ2-1, so the J assignment may be wrong. CDR1 and CDR2 from the germline V gene are MGHRA and YSYEKL. The CDR3 consists of 12 residues. In nucleotides, the CDR3 is TGCGCCAGCAGCCATGAGGAAAATGAGCAGTTCTTC. It is translated as CASSHEENEQFF.

This chain connects TRBV7-9 to TRBJ2-5, with D tentatively TRBD1 (6 bases). Germline CDR1 reads SEHNR; CDR2 reads FQNEAQ (reference sequence). The ends were cut back, 6 bases at V and 5 bases at J, with 13 bases in the middle. The CDR3 is 13 amino acids. The CDR3 nucleotides are TGTGCCAGCAGAACCTCCGACAGGGAGACCCAGTACTTC. This translates into CASRTSDRETQYF.

About this clonotype itself: Germline is not matched at one junction end, which may reflect a read error. The V and J genes are TRBV4-2 and TRBJ2-2, with D unclear. In germline, CDR1 is LGHNA, CDR2 YNFKEQ. The CDR3 spans 17 residues. CDR3 region: CTSSQAIRGPNTGELFF. CDR3 DNA sequence: TGTACCAGCAGCCAAGCCATCAGAGGACCGAACACCGGGGAGCTGTTTTTT.

This clonotype appeared a few times. The V call is TRBV3-1, the J call TRBJ2-7, with 11 bases that match TRBD2. There are 15 residues in the CDR3. Germline V gene sequence: CDR1 LGHDT, CDR2 YNNKEL (reference sequence). With V trimmed by 5 bases and J by 5 bases, 8 bases remained unmatched. The CDR3 coding sequence is TGTGCCAGCAGCAAACAACTAGCGGGAGCAAACGAGCAGTACTTC. Its protein is CASSKQLAGANEQYF.

This clonotype has just a few counts. V usage is TRBV2 and J usage is TRBJ2-5; D is undetermined. Germline V gene lookup returns CDR1 SNHLY and CDR2 FYNNEI. The ends were cut back, 5 bases at V and 1 base at J, with 8 bases in the middle. The CDR3 has 13 amino acids. CDR3 in amino acids: CASSLELQETQYF. Written as DNA, the CDR3 is TGTGCCAGCAGTTTAGAACTCCAAGAGACCCAGTACTTC.

This clonotype was found a few times. This rearrangement joins TRBV20-1 to TRBJ1-4; D is ambiguous. Germline CDR1 is DFQATT and CDR2 is SNEGSKA (reference sequence). The V end was cut by 0 bases, the J end by 0 bases, with 5 bases between. CDR3 length: 14 amino acids. CDR3 amino acids: CSARDSTTNEKLFF. CDR3 in DNA: TGCAGTGCTAGAGATAGCACAACTAATGAAAAACTGTTTTTT.